This entry concerns a single T cell receptor beta chain. Its antigen is as yet unknown. Before sequencing took place, the ViraFEST assay used viral peptide pools to expand antigen-specific CD4+ T cells. The authors isolated CD4+ T cells after 10 days of culture. Testing of the vaccine recipients showed negative nucleocapsid antibodies and no prior SARS-CoV-2 infection. In the cultures, half the medium was exchanged for IL-2 medium on days 3 and 7. The data stem from a study of vaccination effects on CD4 cells after COVID-19. Regarding the study as a whole: Clones of infection and vaccine origin contracted markedly late after vaccination.

The germline gives CDR1 SGHVS, CDR2 FQNEAQ. The CDR3 consists of 16 residues. The V gene lost 6 bases and the J gene lost 0 bases, with 17 bases spanning the gap. Only in-frame clones appear in the TCRdb table, and some are missing; sequencing was by immunoSEQ multiplex PCR. The sample includes 55,000 to 80,000 clones, about 80% seen only once; the top ten take approximately 12%. The specimen was CD4+ T cells from PBMCs cultured with SARS-CoV-2 spike peptides, collected before COVID-19 vaccination. J is TRBJ1-1 and V is TRBV7-8; D is possibly TRBD1 (6 bases). The sequence came from a human donor who received a COVID-19 vaccine. In DNA form, the CDR3 reads TGTGCCAGCAGAAAAACCCGGGACACCCTGAACACTGAAGCTTTCTTT. It is translated as CASRKTRDTLNTEAFF.